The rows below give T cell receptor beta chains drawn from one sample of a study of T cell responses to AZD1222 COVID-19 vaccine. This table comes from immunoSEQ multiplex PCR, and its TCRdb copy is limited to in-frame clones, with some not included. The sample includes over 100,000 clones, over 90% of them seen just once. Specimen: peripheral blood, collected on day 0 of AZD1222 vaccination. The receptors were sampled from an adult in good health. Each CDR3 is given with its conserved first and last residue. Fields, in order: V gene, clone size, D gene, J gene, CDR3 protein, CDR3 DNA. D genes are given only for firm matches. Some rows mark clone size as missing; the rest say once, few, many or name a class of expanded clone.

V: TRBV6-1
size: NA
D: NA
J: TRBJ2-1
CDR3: CASSEEGATRSYNEQFF
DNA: TGTGCCAGCAGTGAAGAAGGGGCAACAAGATCCTACAATGAGCAGTTCTTC

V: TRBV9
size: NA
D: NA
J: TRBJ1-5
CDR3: CASSVGPRDQPQHF
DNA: TGTGCCAGCAGCGTAGGGCCCAGGGATCAGCCCCAGCATTTT

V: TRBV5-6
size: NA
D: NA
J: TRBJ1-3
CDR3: CASSSGPHLSGNTIYF
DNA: TGTGCCAGCAGCTCGGGACCACACCTCTCTGGAAACACCATATATTTT

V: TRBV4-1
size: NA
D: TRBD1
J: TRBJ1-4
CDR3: CASTQGGTEKLFF
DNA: TGCGCCAGCACACAAGGGGGCACTGAAAAACTGTTTTTT

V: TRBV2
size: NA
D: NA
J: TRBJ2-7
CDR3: CASSGEGSFGEQYF
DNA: TGTGCCAGCAGCGGAGAGGGAAGCTTTGGGGAGCAGTACTTC

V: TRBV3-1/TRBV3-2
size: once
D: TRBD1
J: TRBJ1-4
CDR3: CASSPPGQGSEKLFF
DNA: TGTGCCAGCAGCCCTCCGGGACAGGGGAGTGAAAAACTGTTTTTT

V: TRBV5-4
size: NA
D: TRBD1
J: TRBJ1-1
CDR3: CASSEMDRGHTEAFF
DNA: TGTGCCAGCAGCGAAATGGACAGGGGGCACACTGAAGCTTTCTTT

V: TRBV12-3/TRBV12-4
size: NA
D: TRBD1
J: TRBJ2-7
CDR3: CASRPGTGYEQYF
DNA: TGTGCCAGCAGACCTGGGACAGGGTACGAGCAGTACTTC

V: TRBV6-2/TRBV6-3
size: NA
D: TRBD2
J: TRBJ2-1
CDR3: CASSYSGGVAGGPEFF
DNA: TGTGCCAGCAGTTACTCAGGCGGGGTAGCGGGAGGGCCAGAGTTCTTC

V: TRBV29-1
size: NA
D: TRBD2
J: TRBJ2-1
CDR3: CSVSRTSESNEQFF
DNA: TGCAGCGTTTCAAGGACTAGCGAGAGTAATGAGCAGTTCTTC

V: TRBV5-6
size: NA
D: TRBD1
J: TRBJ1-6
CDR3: CASRTGTGDSPLHF
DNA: TGTGCCAGCAGAACCGGGACAGGGGATTCACCCCTCCACTTT

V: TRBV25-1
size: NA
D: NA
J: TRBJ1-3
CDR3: CASSAPHSTSGNTIYF
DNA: TGTGCCAGCAGTGCCCCCCACTCCACATCTGGAAACACCATATATTTT

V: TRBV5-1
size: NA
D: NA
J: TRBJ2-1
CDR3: CASSLAAGRDEQFF
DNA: TGCGCCAGCAGCTTGGCCGCAGGCAGGGATGAGCAGTTCTTC

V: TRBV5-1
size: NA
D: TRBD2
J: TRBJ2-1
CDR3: CASSHGTSGRAGNEQFF
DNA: TGCGCCAGCAGCCATGGGACTAGCGGGAGGGCGGGGAATGAGCAGTTCTTC

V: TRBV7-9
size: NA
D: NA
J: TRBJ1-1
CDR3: CASSDRQENTEAFF
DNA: TGTGCCAGCAGCGATCGACAGGAGAACACTGAAGCTTTCTTT

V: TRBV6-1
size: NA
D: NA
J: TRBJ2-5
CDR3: CASSEYGSGSETQYF
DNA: TGTGCCAGCAGTGAATATGGTTCAGGGTCAGAGACCCAGTACTTC

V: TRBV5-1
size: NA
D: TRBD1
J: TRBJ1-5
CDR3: CASSLGTGGQPQHF
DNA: TGCGCCAGCAGCTTGGGGACAGGCGGTCAGCCCCAGCATTTT

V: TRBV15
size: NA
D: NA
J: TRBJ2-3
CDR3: CATSRQRDTQYF
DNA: TGTGCCACCAGCAGACAGAGAGATACGCAGTATTTT

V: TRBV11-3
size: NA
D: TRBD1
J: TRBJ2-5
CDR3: CASSPGGQGEETQYF
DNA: TGTGCCAGCAGCCCAGGTGGACAGGGGGAAGAGACCCAGTACTTC

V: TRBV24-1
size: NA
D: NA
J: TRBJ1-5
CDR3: CATSAGDLNQPQHF
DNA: TGTGCCACCAGTGCCGGAGATCTCAATCAGCCCCAGCATTTT

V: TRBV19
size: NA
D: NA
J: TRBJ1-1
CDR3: CASSIEAYTEAFF
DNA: TGTGCCAGTAGTATAGAGGCCTACACTGAAGCTTTCTTT

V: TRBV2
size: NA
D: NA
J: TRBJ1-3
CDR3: CASSDGASGNTIYF
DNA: TGTGCCAGCAGTGACGGAGCCTCTGGAAACACCATATATTTT